This TCR beta chain was profiled in a study of memory CD4+ T cells and cytomegalovirus serostatus. Study-wide background: This sample comes from healthy Belgian adults, eight or nine CMV seropositive, 20 to 25 seronegative. The study's findings and limits: Of more than 150 reported CMV TCRbeta sequences, 65 to 85 were found in memory CD4+ repertoires.

Authors' data handling: Out-of-frame sequences were removed, leaving roughly 2,200,000 distinct TCRbeta sequences. Here immunoSEQ multiplex PCR was the method, and the copy in TCRdb shows in-frame clones only, minus some. V, J and clone size are those of that table, while D and trimming were read from the DNA. The sample shows about 100,000 clones, roughly 80% of them seen only once. CDR3 length equals 13 residues. In germline, CDR1 is SGHRS, CDR2 YFSETQ. Trimming left V 5 bases short and J 1 base short, with 9 bases between. This clone appeared a few times. Its cognate antigen is unknown. The sort gate was single viable CD3+CD4+CD8-CD45RO+ cells for memory CD4+ T cells. CMV serostatus came from serum IgG against pp150, pp28, p38, p52.

This sequence joins TRBV5-1 and TRBJ1-1; D is ambiguous. The TCR originated in an adult in good health and CMV-seropositive. Material: memory CD4+ T cells from blood. Here the CDR3 reads CASRQDGNTEAFF. In DNA, the CDR3 is TGCGCCAGCAGACAAGACGGGAACACTGAAGCTTTCTTT.